This T cell receptor beta chain was profiled in a study of cytomegalovirus exposure and HLA in healthy donors. Overall study: Of all 400 or so donors who were genotyped, roughly 85% belonged to the Caucasian-associated ancestry cluster.

PCR was performed using 60 Vbeta and 13 Jbeta primers. TCRdb keeps only in-frame clones here, not all; method: immunoSEQ multiplex PCR. Altogether over 90,000 clones are present, around 70% being singletons, with the ten largest covering over 12%. Study-level points and caveats: It was assumed in the presence/absence analyses that sequencing depth was roughly uniform across donors. Immune exposure information comprised only CMV serostatus. In an earlier analysis, in approximately 570 donors, most V segments appeared productive either ~87% or ~30% of the time.

Concerning this clone: Its antigen is unknown.

V lost 4 bases and J lost 4, with 6 bases in between. Germline V CDR1 and CDR2: DFQATT, SNEGSKA (reference sequence). The CDR3 extends over 11 amino acids. The chain joins TRBV20-1 to TRBJ2-3, with D possibly matching TRBD2 (5 bases). This TCR came from a woman between 45 and 60 years old in good health and CMV-seropositive. The sequenced material came from PBMCs. The CDR3 sequence is CSAILADTQYF. The DNA of the CDR3 is TGCAGTGCTATACTAGCAGATACGCAGTATTTT.